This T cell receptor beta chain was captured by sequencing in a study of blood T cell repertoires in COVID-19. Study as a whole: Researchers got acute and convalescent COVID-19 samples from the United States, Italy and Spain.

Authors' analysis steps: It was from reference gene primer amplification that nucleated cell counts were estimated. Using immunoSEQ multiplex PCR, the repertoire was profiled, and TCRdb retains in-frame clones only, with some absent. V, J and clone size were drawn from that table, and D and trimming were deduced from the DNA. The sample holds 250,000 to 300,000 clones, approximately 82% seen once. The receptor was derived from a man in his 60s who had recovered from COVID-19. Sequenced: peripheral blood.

CDR3 in amino acids: CASSAGTGKTFSYNEQFF. CDR3 nucleotide sequence: TGTGCCAGCAGCGCCGGGACAGGCAAAACCTTCTCCTACAATGAGCAGTTCTTC. The chain employs TRBV3-1 (or the pseudogene TRBV3-2) and TRBJ2-1, with TRBD1 matching 8 bases. The CDR3 runs to 18 residues. Looked up from germline, CDR1 is LGHDT and CDR2 is YNNKEL (reference sequence). V dropped 5 bases and J dropped 0; count of bases not matched to a gene: 12.